This entry features one T cell receptor beta chain sequence. This clonotype was detected a few times. The specificity of this receptor is unknown. Within one base of it there is no much larger clone, and no base qualities were kept. These data belong to a study of T cell repertoires in cytomegalovirus infection (dated by TCRdb to between 2018 and 2021). Study-wide context: The peptide stimulations were aimed at well-studied HLA-B-restricted epitopes as well as recently identified HLA-C-restricted CMV epitopes, whose presentation resists viral immunomodulation. Donor HLA type was relevant to the analysis, because carriage of CMV infection together with the matching HLA type was indicated by public TCR beta signatures. Broad study findings and their caveats: In the ex vivo response, HLA-C-restricted CMV-specific TCR beta clonotypes were dominant, and in two of eight donors the single most frequent clonotype came from this HLA-C-restricted group. Carriers of CMV infection plus the relevant HLA type were discriminated by the cumulative frequency of public TCR beta family members in the study cohort and in an independent approximately 340-donor cohort.

The data were produced on an Illumina HiSeq 1500. TCRdb took the public reads, trimmed them with fastp at Q25, ran MiXCR for clone calling and kept in-frame beta chains. Entries that share a CDR3 protein sequence are merged under the most common genes and DNA. The table for this sample lists about 920,000 distinct CDR3 sequences; around 32% of them were counted only once. The ten largest clones take up about an eighth of the sample. The treatment or condition label for this specimen denotes: in vitro stimulation with specific CMV peptide epitopes to enrich CMV-specific T cells. From the cysteine up to the phenylalanine, the CDR3 has a length of 14 residues. The entry retains the CDR3 DNA only, 42 bases that are in frame from base 1. Taken from the germline V gene (reference sequence), the CDR1 and CDR2 loops are SEHNR and FQNEAQ. V lost 4 bases and J lost 5 bases, and the count of bases not matched to a germline gene is 5.

Here the sequenced sample was cultured CD8+ T cells from PBMCs, taken from culture after CMV antigen stimulation. Rearrangement joined TRBV7-9 to TRBJ2-5; 9 nucleotides in the junction match TRBD1. The sequence came from a human donor in good health (CMV status not recorded). Some clones in this sample may be carry-over from other donors' samples. The nucleotides are TGTGCCAGCAGCTCGGGACAGGGAGTGGAGACCCAGTACTTC. Its protein product is CASSSGQGVETQYF. The full variable domain, with segments outside the CDR3 supplied by the reference TRBV7-9 and TRBJ2-5 proteins, appears as DTGVSQNPRHKITKRGQNVTFRCDPISEHNRLYWYRQTLGQGPEFLTYFQNEAQLEKSRLLSDRFSAERPKGSFSTLEIQRTEQGDSAMYLCASSSGQGVETQYFGPGTRLLVL.